This passage covers 7 T cell receptor beta chains from one sample sequenced in a study of molecular identifiers for immune sequencing clone quantification. TCRdb fed the PCR reads into MiXCR, producing one record per CDR3 protein. This sample has 490,000 or so distinct CDR3 sequences, with roughly a fifth found just once. Specimen: naive CD8+ T cells from blood, with Jurkat cell RNA spiked in. Subset given: FACS-sorted CD8+CD4-CCR7+CD45RA+ naive T cells. Receptor source: a human donor in good health. Some libraries in this study had Jurkat cell RNA spiked in.

This clonotype showed up many times. The CDR3, as DNA: TGTGCCAGCACCGTAGTCGGGGTCGCCGAGCAGTACTTC. This translates into CASTVVGVAEQYF. The chain has TRBV6-2 or TRBV6-3 and TRBJ2-7, with a possible D match to TRBD2 (5 bases). The V gene lost 7 bases and the J gene lost 6 bases, with 16 bases spanning the gap. The CDR3 contains 13 residues. Per the germline V gene, CDR1 is MNHEY and CDR2 is SVGEGT.

This clonotype has at least ten counts. The J gene is TRBJ2-3, the V gene TRBV4-3; D is unresolved. CDR3 length: 16 residues. The germline V gene has CDR1 LGHNA and CDR2 YSLEER. V gave up 2 bases and J gave up 2 bases, with 14 bases separating them. CDR3 DNA sequence: TGCGCCAGCAGCCAAACTATTTCCCCCTACACAGATACGCAGTATTTT. Translation gives CASSQTISPYTDTQYF.

This clonotype was found many times. V gene TRBV5-5 combines with J gene TRBJ2-3, with D unclear. The germline V and J ends were trimmed by 1 base and 1 base, with 7 bases remaining between them. The CDR3 is 14 amino acids. Germline values: CDR1 SGHKS, CDR2 YYEKEE (reference sequence). CDR3 sequence (DNA): TGTGCCAGCAGCTTGTGGCCGGGCACAGATACGCAGTATTTT. The encoded protein is CASSLWPGTDTQYF.

This clonotype was observed a few times. V is TRBV29-1 and J is TRBJ2-7; 9 nucleotides align to TRBD1. Germline loops: CDR1 SQVTM, CDR2 ANQGSEA. Trimming cost V 6 bases and J 0 bases; bases outside gene matches: 9. The CDR3 extends over 15 amino acids. CDR3 region: CSVLGGQGYSYEQYF. The CDR3, as DNA: TGCAGCGTGTTGGGGGGACAGGGATACTCCTACGAGCAGTACTTC.

This chain joins TRBV7-8 and TRBJ1-5, with D possibly matching TRBD1 (6 bases). CDR1 and CDR2 from the germline V gene are SGHVS and FQNEAQ. This CDR3 contains 16 residues. Between the trimmed V and J ends, which lost 6 bases and 0 bases, there was a span of 15 bases. The CDR3 spells CASSQNQGYSNQPQHF. In DNA, the CDR3 is TGTGCCAGCAGTCAAAACCAGGGGTATAGCAATCAGCCCCAGCATTTT.

In this sample, this clonotype turned up many times. This chain connects TRBV12-3 or TRBV12-4 to TRBJ2-3; D is ambiguous. The V gene lost 6 bases and the J gene lost 6 bases, with 10 bases spanning the gap. The CDR3 loop spans 12 amino acids. As DNA, the CDR3 is TGTGCCAGCAGGCGCCCCCGGGATACGCAGTATTTT. Translation gives CASRRPRDTQYF.

The CDR3 spells CASSFFGNEQFF. CDR3 DNA: TGTGCCAGCAGCTTTTTTGGCAATGAGCAGTTCTTC. This chain links TRBV13 with TRBJ2-1, with D unresolved. This CDR3 comprises 12 residues. Trimming left V 3 bases short and J 6 bases short, with 6 bases between. Germline V gene data show CDR1 as PRHDT and CDR2 as FYEKMQ (reference sequence). The full variable domain, rest sourced from reference TRBV13 and TRBJ2-1, is AAGVIQSPRHLIKEKRETATLKCYPIPRHDTVYWYQQGPGQDPQFLISFYEKMQSDKGSIPDRFSAQQFSDYHSELNMSSLELGDSALYFCASSFFGNEQFFGPGTRLTVL.